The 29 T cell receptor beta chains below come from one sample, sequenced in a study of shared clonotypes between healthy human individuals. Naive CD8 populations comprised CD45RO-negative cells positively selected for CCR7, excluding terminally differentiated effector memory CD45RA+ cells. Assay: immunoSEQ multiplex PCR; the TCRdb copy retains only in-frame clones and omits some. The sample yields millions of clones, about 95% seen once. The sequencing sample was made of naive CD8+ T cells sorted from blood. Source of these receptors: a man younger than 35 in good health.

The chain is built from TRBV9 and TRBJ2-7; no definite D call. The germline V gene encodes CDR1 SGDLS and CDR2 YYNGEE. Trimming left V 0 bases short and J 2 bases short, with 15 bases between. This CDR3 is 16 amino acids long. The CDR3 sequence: CASSVGGVMGTYEQYF. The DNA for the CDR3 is TGTGCCAGCAGCGTAGGTGGGGTAATGGGGACCTACGAGCAGTACTTC.

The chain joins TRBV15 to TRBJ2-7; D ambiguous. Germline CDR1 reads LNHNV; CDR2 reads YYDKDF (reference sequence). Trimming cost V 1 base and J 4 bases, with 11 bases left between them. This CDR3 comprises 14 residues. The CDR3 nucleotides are TGTGCCACCAGCAGAGGCTCGGGTGGATACGAGCAGTACTTC. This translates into CATSRGSGGYEQYF. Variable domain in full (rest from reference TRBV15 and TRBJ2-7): DAMVIQNPRYQVTQFGKPVTLSCSQTLNHNVMYWYQQKSSQAPKLLFHYYDKDFNNEADTPDNFQSRRPNTSFCFLDIRSPGLGDTAMYLCATSRGSGGYEQYFGPGTRLTVT.

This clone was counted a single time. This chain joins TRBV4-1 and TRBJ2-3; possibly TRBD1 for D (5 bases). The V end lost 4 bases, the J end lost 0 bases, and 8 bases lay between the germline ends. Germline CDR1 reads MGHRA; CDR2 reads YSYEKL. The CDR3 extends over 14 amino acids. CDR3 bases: TGCGCCAGCAGCCGGGGCCCTAGCACAGATACGCAGTATTTT. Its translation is CASSRGPSTDTQYF.

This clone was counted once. CDR3 sequence reads: CASSWEQGPGELFF. CDR3 nucleotides: TGTGCCAGCAGTTGGGAACAGGGTCCCGGGGAGCTGTTTTTT. The V gene is TRBV28, the J gene TRBJ2-2, with D perhaps TRBD1 (6 bases). The CDR3 has 14 amino acids. The V gene's germline CDR1 is MDHEN and CDR2 SYDVKM. V was trimmed by 4 bases and J by 6 bases, leaving 12 bases between them.

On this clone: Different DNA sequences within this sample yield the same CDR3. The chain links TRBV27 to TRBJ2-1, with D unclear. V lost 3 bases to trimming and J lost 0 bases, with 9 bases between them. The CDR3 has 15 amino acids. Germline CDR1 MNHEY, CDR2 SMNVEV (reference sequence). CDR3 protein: CASSFGGSSYNEQFF. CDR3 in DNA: TGTGCCAGCAGTTTTGGTGGAAGCTCCTACAATGAGCAGTTCTTC.

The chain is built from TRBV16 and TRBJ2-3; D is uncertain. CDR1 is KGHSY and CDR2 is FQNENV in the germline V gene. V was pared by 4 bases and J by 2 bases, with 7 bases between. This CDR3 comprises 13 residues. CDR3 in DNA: TGTGCCAGCAGCCCAGGAACCACAGATACGCAGTATTTT. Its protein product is CASSPGTTDTQYF. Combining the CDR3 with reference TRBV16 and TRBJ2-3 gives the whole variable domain GEEVAQTPKHLVRGEGQKAKLYCAPIKGHSYVFWYQQVLKNEFKFLISFQNENVFDETGMPKERFSAKCLPNSPCSLEIQATKLEDSAVYFCASSPGTTDTQYFGPGTRLTVL.

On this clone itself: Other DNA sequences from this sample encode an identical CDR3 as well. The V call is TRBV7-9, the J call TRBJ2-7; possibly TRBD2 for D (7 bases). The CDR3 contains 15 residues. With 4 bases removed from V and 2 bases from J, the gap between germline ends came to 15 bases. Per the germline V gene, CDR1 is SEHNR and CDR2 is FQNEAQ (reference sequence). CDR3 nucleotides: TGTGCCAGCAGCTCCGAGAGGGGGGGGACCTACGAGCAGTACTTC. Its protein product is CASSSERGGTYEQYF.

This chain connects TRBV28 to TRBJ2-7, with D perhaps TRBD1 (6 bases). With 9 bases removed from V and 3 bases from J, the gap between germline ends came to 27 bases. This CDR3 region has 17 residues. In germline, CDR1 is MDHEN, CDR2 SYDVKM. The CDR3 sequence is CASTNLPMEGQLYEQYF. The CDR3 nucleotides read TGTGCCAGTACAAACCTCCCCATGGAAGGACAGCTCTACGAGCAGTACTTC.

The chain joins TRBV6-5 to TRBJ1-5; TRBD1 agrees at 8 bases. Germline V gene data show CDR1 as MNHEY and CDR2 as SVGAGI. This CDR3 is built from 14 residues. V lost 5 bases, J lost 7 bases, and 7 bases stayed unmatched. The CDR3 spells CASSKQGERQPQHF. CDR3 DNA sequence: TGTGCCAGCAGTAAACAGGGGGAGAGGCAGCCCCAGCATTTT.

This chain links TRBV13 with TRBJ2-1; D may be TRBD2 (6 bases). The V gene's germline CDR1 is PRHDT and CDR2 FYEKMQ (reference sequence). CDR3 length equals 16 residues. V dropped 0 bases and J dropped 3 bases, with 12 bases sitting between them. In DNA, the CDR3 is TGTGCCAGCAGCTTAGGCCTGCCGGGAGACTACAATGAGCAGTTCTTC. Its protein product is CASSLGLPGDYNEQFF.

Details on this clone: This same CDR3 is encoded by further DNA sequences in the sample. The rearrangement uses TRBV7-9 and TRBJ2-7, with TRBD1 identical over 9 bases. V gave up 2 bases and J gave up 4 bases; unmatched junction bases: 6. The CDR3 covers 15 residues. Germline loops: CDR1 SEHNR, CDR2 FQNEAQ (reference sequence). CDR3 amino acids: CASSLPGQGIYEQYF. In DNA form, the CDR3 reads TGTGCCAGCAGCTTACCGGGACAGGGTATTTACGAGCAGTACTTC.

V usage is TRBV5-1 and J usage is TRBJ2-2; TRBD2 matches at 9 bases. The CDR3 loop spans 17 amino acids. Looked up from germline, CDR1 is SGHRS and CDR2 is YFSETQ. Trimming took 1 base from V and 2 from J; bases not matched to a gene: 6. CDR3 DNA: TGCGCCAGCAGCTTGAAATTAGCGGGGGAAAACACCGGGGAGCTGTTTTTT. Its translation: CASSLKLAGENTGELFF.

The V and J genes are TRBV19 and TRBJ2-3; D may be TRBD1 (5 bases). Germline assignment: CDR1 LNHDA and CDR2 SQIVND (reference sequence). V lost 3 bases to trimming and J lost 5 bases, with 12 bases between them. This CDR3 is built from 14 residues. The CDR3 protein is CASSILGVEDTQYF. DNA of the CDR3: TGTGCCAGTAGTATTTTAGGGGTGGAAGATACGCAGTATTTT.

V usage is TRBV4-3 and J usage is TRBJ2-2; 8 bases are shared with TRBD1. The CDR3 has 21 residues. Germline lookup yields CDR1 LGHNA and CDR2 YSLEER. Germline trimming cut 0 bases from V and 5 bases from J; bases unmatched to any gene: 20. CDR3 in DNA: TGCGCCAGCAGCCAAGATTATTACGGACAGGGATACGCGACGGGGACCGGGGAGCTGTTTTTT. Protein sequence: CASSQDYYGQGYATGTGELFF.

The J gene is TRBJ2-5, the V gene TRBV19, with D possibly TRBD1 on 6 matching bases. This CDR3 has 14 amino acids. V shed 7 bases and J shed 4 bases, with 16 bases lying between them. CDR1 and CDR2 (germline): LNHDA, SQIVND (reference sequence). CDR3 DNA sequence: TGTGCCAGTAATGAAGGACAGATCGCAGAGACCCAGTACTTC. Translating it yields CASNEGQIAETQYF.

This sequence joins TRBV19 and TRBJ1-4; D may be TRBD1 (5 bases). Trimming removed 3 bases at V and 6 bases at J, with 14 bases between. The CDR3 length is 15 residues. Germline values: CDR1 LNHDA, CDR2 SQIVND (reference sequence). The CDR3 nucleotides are TGTGCCAGTAGTATGGAGAGGATAGGGGATGAAAAACTGTTTTTT. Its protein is CASSMERIGDEKLFF.

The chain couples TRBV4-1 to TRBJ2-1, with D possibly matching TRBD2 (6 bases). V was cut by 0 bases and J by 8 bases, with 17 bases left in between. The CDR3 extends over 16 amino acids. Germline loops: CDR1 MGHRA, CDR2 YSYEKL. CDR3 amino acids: CASSQEGGIQGDEQFF. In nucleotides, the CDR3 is TGCGCCAGCAGCCAAGAGGGCGGGATCCAGGGTGATGAGCAGTTCTTC.

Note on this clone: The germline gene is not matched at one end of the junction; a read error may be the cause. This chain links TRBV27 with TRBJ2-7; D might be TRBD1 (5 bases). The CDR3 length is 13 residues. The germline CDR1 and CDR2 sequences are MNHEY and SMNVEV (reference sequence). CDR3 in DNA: TGTGCCAGCAGTTTTGGGTCCGGACAATTCCTAGACTTC. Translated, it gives CASSFGSGQFLDF.

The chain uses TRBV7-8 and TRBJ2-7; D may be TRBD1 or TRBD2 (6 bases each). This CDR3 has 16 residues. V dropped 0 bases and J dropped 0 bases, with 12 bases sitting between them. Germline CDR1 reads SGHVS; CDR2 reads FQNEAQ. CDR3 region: CASSLASGGHSYEQYF. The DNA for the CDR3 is TGTGCCAGCAGCTTAGCGTCCGGGGGACACTCCTACGAGCAGTACTTC.

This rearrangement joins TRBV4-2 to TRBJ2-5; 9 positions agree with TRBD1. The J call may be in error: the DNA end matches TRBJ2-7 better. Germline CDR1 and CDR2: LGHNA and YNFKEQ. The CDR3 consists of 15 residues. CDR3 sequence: CASSQSRQGAYEQYF. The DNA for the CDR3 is TGTGCCAGCAGCCAATCCCGACAGGGGGCCTACGAGCAGTACTTC.

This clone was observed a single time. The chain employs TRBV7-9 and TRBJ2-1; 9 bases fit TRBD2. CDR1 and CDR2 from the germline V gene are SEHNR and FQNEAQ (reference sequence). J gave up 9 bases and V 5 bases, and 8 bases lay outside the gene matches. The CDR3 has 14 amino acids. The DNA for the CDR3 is TGTGCCAGCAGCCCCGCAGCGGGAGGCGGTGAGCAGTTCTTC. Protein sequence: CASSPAAGGGEQFF.

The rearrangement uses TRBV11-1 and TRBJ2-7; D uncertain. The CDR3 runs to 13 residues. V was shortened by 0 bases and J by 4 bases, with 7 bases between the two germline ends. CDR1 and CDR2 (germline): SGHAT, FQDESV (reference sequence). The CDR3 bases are TGTGCCAGCAGCTTAGCGAACGGGTACGAGCAGTACTTC. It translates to CASSLANGYEQYF. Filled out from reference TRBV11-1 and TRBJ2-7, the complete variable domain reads EAEVAQSPRYKITEKSQAVAFWCDPISGHATLYWYRQILGQGPELLVQFQDESVVDDSQLPKDRFSAERLKGVDSTLKIQPAELGDSAMYLCASSLANGYEQYFGPGTRLTVT.

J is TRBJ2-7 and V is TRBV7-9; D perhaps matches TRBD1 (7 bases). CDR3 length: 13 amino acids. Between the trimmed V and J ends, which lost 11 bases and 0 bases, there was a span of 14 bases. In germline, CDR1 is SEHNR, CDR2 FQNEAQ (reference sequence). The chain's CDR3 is CAGGGAGSYEQYF. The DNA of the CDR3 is TGTGCCGGAGGGGGCGCCGGCTCCTACGAGCAGTACTTC.

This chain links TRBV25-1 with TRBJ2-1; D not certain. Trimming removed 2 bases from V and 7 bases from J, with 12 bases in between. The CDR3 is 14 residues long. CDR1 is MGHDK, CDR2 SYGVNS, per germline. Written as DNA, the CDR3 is TGTGCCAGCAGTGAAGGGCTAGTTGGGAATGAGCAGTTCTTC. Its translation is CASSEGLVGNEQFF.

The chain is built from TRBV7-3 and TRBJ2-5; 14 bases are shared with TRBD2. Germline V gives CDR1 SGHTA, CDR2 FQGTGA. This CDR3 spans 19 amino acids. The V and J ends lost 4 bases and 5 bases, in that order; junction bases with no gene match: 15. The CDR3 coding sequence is TGTGCCAGCAGCTCAAGGACTAGCGGGGGGCGGGCCCGAGGTGAGACCCAGTACTTC. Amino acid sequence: CASSSRTSGGRARGETQYF.

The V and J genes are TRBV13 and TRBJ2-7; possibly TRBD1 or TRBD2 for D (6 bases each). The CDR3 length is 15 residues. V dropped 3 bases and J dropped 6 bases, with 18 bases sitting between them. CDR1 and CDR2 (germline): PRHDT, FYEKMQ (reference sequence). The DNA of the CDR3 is TGTGCCAGCAGCTTCACAGGGACGGAGGGGTTCGAGCAGTACTTC. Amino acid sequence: CASSFTGTEGFEQYF. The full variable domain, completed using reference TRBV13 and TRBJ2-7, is AAGVIQSPRHLIKEKRETATLKCYPIPRHDTVYWYQQGPGQDPQFLISFYEKMQSDKGSIPDRFSAQQFSDYHSELNMSSLELGDSALYFCASSFTGTEGFEQYFGPGTRLTVT.

The CDR3 here is CASSSSGLAGFEQYF. Here the CDR3 DNA reads TGTGCCAGCAGCTCTTCGGGACTAGCGGGTTTCGAGCAGTACTTC. The chain is built from TRBV5-5 and TRBJ2-7, with 12 bases that match TRBD2. J was trimmed by 6 bases and V by 3 bases; bases with no gene match: 7. The CDR3 is 15 residues long. Germline lookup yields CDR1 SGHKS and CDR2 YYEKEE (reference sequence).

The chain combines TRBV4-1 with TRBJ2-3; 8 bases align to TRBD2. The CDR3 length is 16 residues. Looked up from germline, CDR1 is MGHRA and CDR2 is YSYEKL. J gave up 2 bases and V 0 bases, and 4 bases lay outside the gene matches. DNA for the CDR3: TGCGCCAGCAGCCAAGAGGCGGGAGGCGCCACAGATACGCAGTATTTT. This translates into CASSQEAGGATDTQYF.

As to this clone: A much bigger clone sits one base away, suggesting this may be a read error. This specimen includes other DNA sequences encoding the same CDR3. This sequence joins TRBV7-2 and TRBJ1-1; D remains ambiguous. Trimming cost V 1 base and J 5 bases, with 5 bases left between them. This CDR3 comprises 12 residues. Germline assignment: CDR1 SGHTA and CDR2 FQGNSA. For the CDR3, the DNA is TGTGCCAGCAGCTTAGGGGTGACTGAAGCTTTCTTT. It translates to CASSLGVTEAFF.